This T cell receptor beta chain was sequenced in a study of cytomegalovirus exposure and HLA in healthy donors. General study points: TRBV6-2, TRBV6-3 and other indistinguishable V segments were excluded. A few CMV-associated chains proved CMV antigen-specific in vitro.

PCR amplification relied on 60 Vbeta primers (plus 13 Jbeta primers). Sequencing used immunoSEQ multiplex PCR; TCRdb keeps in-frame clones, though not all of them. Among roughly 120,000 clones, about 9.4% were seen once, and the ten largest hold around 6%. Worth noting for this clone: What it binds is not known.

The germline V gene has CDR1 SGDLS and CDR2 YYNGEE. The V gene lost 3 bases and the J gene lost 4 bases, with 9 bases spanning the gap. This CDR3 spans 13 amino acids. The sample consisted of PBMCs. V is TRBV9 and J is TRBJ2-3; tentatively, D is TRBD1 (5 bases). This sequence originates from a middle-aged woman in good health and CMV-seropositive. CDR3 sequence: CASSEGVPDTQYF. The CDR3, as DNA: TGTGCCAGCAGCGAAGGGGTCCCAGATACGCAGTATTTT.